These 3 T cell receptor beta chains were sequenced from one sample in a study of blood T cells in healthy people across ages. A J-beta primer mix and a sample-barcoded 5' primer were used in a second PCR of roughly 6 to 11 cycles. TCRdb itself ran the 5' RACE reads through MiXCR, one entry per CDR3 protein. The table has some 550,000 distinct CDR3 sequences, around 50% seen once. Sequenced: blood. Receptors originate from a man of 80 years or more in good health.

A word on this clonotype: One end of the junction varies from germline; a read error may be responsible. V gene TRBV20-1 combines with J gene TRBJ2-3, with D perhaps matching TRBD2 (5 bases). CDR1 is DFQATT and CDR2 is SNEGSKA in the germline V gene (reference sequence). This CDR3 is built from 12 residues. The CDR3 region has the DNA TGCAGTACTAGACCTAACACAGATACGCAGTATTTT. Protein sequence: CSTRPNTDTQYF.

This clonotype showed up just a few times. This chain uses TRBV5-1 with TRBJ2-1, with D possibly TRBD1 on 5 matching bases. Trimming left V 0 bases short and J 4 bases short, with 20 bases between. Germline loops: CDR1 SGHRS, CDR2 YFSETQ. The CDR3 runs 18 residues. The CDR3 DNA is TGCGCCAGCAGCTTGGCGGGCAGGGCCCAGCCTAATTACAATGAGCAGTTCTTC. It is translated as CASSLAGRAQPNYNEQFF.

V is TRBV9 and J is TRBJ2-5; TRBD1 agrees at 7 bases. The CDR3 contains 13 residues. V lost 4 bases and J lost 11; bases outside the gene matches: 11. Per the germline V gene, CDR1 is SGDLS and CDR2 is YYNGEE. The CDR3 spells CASSPHRGNEQYF. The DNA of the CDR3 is TGTGCCAGCAGCCCCCACAGGGGCAATGAGCAGTACTTC. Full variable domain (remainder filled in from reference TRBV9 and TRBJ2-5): DSGVTQTPKHLITATGQRVTLRCSPRSGDLSVYWYQQSLDQGLQFLIQYYNGEERAKGNILERFSAQQFPDLHSELNLSSLELGDSALYFCASSPHRGNEQYFGPGTRLLVL.